These 29 T cell receptor beta chains originate from one sample sequenced in a study of neurological immune-mediated disorders. TCRdb itself ran the 5' RACE reads through MiXCR, one entry per CDR3 protein. The sample lists more than 45,000 distinct CDR3 sequences, under 4.5% occurring once. Sequenced sample: PBMCs. Source of these receptors: a woman aged 30 to 39 with multiple sclerosis.

This clonotype was counted many times. This chain joins TRBV7-2 and TRBJ2-5; 7 positions agree with TRBD2. The CDR3 is 14 residues long. Germline V gene lookup returns CDR1 SGHTA and CDR2 FQGNSA. V was clipped by 5 bases and J by 1 base; unmatched bases: 4. Here the CDR3 reads CASSPGGGQETQYF. Here the CDR3 DNA reads TGTGCCAGCAGCCCGGGGGGAGGCCAAGAGACCCAGTACTTC.

This clonotype was detected many times. The CDR3 spells CASSFVYNEQFF. Here the CDR3 DNA reads TGTGCCAGCAGTTTCGTCTACAATGAGCAGTTCTTC. The chain carries TRBV12-3 or TRBV12-4 and TRBJ2-1; no firm D call. CDR3 length: 12 amino acids. V was cut by 3 bases and J by 3 bases, with 3 bases left in between.

This clonotype was counted ten times or more. The genes are TRBV4-3 and TRBJ2-3; D might be TRBD1 or TRBD2, each matching 6 bases. Trimming removed 1 base from V and 4 bases from J, with 12 bases in between. The germline V gene has CDR1 LGHNA and CDR2 YSLEER. CDR3 length equals 15 residues. For the CDR3, the DNA is TGCGCCAGCAGCCAAGGGAGGGGGGCCCCAGATACGCAGTATTTT. This translates into CASSQGRGAPDTQYF.

This clonotype was counted many times. The CDR3 loop is CASRELTVNTEAFF. The CDR3 DNA reads TGTGCCAGCAGGGAACTGACAGTTAACACTGAAGCTTTCTTT. The chain links TRBV7-9 to TRBJ1-1; possibly TRBD1 for D (5 bases). Trimming took 6 bases from V and 2 from J, leaving 13 bases between them. The CDR3 consists of 14 residues. In germline, CDR1 is SEHNR, CDR2 FQNEAQ (reference sequence).

This clonotype was seen repeatedly, ten times or more. The chain combines TRBV7-9 with TRBJ2-5; 8 bases match TRBD1. Germline CDR1 and CDR2: SEHNR and FQNEAQ (reference sequence). Trimming at V came to 5 bases and at J to 1 base, leaving 9 bases not matched to a gene. This CDR3 comprises 16 residues. In nucleotides, the CDR3 is TGTGCCAGCAGCCCAACGAGAACAGGGGGCCAAGAGACCCAGTACTTC. Translated: CASSPTRTGGQETQYF.

This chain connects TRBV20-1 to TRBJ2-7; 11 nucleotides line up with TRBD2. The J segment lost 1 base and the V segment lost 0 bases, leaving 5 bases of the junction unmatched. The CDR3 extends over 16 amino acids. In germline, CDR1 is DFQATT, CDR2 SNEGSKA (reference sequence). CDR3: CSARDQTSGTSYEQYF. CDR3 DNA: TGCAGTGCTAGAGATCAGACTAGCGGGACTTCCTACGAGCAGTACTTC.

This clonotype was recorded many times. J is TRBJ1-1 and V is TRBV5-1; no definite D call. Trimming cost V 0 bases and J 0 bases, with 6 bases left between them. Germline CDR1 reads SGHRS; CDR2 reads YFSETQ. The CDR3 runs to 14 residues. CDR3 DNA sequence: TGCGCCAGCAGCTTGGAACGGCTGAACACTGAAGCTTTCTTT. Its protein is CASSLERLNTEAFF.

This clonotype was detected ten times or more. V gene TRBV4-3 combines with J gene TRBJ2-3; TRBD2 is a possible D gene (5 bases). Per germline, CDR1 LGHNA and CDR2 YSLEER. Trimming took 0 bases from V and 7 from J, leaving 8 bases between them. CDR3 length: 13 residues. CDR3 nucleotide sequence: TGCGCCAGCAGCCAAGAATCGGGATATACGCAGTATTTT. Its protein is CASSQESGYTQYF.

In this sample, this clonotype turned up many times. V gene TRBV7-2 combines with J gene TRBJ2-5; no reliable D call. Germline loops: CDR1 SGHTA, CDR2 FQGNSA. This CDR3 is 13 amino acids long. V lost 2 bases to trimming and J lost 2 bases, with 6 bases between them. CDR3 coding DNA: TGTGCCAGCAGCTTAAACAGACAAGAGACCCAGTACTTC. Its translation is CASSLNRQETQYF.

This clonotype has ten or more counts. The chain carries TRBV29-1 and TRBJ1-1; no clear D gene. V was cut by 4 bases and J by 7 bases, with 13 bases left in between. The V gene's germline CDR1 is SQVTM and CDR2 ANQGSEA. This CDR3 contains 12 residues. The DNA for the CDR3 is TGCAGCGTTGCGACGGGGAAGGGTGAAGCTTTCTTT. It yields the protein CSVATGKGEAFF.

This clonotype has ten or more counts. This chain uses TRBV29-1 with TRBJ1-3; D is ambiguous. Germline-derived CDR1 and CDR2 are SQVTM and ANQGSEA. V lost 6 bases and J 0 bases, leaving 3 bases between the germline ends. The CDR3 is made up of 11 amino acids. The CDR3 bases are TGCAGCGTGGCCTCTGGAAACACCATATATTTT. This sequence encodes CSVASGNTIYF.

This clonotype has at least ten counts. The V and J genes are TRBV5-1 and TRBJ2-1; 14 bases map to TRBD2. Germline values: CDR1 SGHRS, CDR2 YFSETQ. V dropped 5 bases and J dropped 5; count of bases not matched to a gene: 6. This CDR3 spans 16 amino acids. CDR3 loop: CASRAGTSGGDNEQFF. CDR3 nucleotide sequence: TGCGCCAGCAGGGCCGGGACTAGCGGGGGAGACAATGAGCAGTTCTTC.

This clonotype was counted ten times or more. V gene TRBV5-1 combines with J gene TRBJ2-7; D is ambiguous. Germline loops: CDR1 SGHRS, CDR2 YFSETQ. CDR3 length: 13 residues. Trimming removed 4 bases at V and 2 bases at J, with 10 bases between. The CDR3 protein is CASSGAATYEQYF. In DNA form, the CDR3 reads TGCGCCAGCAGCGGAGCCGCGACCTACGAGCAGTACTTC.

This clonotype was observed at least ten times. One end of the junction is discordant with germline, which a read error may explain. This chain connects TRBV20-1 to TRBJ1-6; unclear D gene. CDR1 DFQATT and CDR2 SNEGSKA come from the germline V gene (reference sequence). The CDR3 covers 17 residues. The CDR3 loop is CSARDWGISSYNSPLNF. As DNA, the CDR3 is TGCAGTGCTAGAGACTGGGGAATAAGCTCCTATAATTCACCCCTCAACTTT.

There are many counts of this clonotype. The gene calls are TRBV6-1 and TRBJ2-1; 8 positions match TRBD2. Trimming took 2 bases from V and 1 from J; bases not matched to a gene: 7. This CDR3 is built from 17 residues. Germline loops: CDR1 MNHNS, CDR2 SASEGT. The CDR3 is CASSEFAGGFSYNEQFF. The CDR3, as DNA: TGTGCCAGCAGTGAATTCGCGGGGGGTTTTTCCTACAATGAGCAGTTCTTC.

This clonotype occurred many times. The chain has TRBV20-1 and TRBJ1-1; D uncertain. V lost 7 bases and J lost 3, with 15 bases in between. This CDR3 spans 13 amino acids. The germline gives CDR1 DFQATT, CDR2 SNEGSKA (reference sequence). The CDR3 reads CSVPLSGDTEAFF. CDR3 coding DNA: TGCAGTGTTCCCTTGAGCGGGGACACTGAAGCTTTCTTT.

This clonotype appeared many times. The chain links TRBV7-2 to TRBJ2-7; D ambiguous. The CDR3 totals 12 residues. Germline CDR1 and CDR2: SGHTA and FQGNSA. V was pared by 6 bases and J by 3 bases, with 9 bases between. CDR3 in DNA: TGTGCCAGCAGTACTGAATTCTACGAGCAGTACTTC. Its translation: CASSTEFYEQYF. The entire variable domain, with the rest obtained from reference TRBV7-2 and TRBJ2-7, is as follows: GAGVSQSPSNKVTEKGKDVELRCDPISGHTALYWYRQSLGQGLEFLIYFQGNSAPDKSGLPSDRFSAERTGGSVSTLTIQRTQQEDSAVYLCASSTEFYEQYFGPGTRLTVT.

This sequence joins TRBV5-1 and TRBJ2-1, with D possibly TRBD1 on 5 matching bases. Trimming shortened V by 0 bases and J by 9 bases, and 7 bases separated the two germline ends. The CDR3 extends over 12 amino acids. Germline CDR1 SGHRS, CDR2 YFSETQ. Written as DNA, the CDR3 is TGCGCCAGCAGCTTGGAGGGGATTGAGCAGTTCTTC. Translating it yields CASSLEGIEQFF.

Many counts were recorded for this clonotype. The chain links TRBV12-3 or TRBV12-4 to TRBJ2-2, with 9 bases matching TRBD1. The V gene end was trimmed by 7 bases and the J gene end by 2 bases; junction bases not matched to a gene: 8. The CDR3 contains 16 residues. This chain's CDR3 is CASTGDRALNTGELFF. The CDR3 DNA reads TGTGCCAGCACTGGGGACAGGGCTTTAAACACCGGGGAGCTGTTTTTT.

This chain links TRBV3-1 with TRBJ2-1, with no clear D. The CDR3 is 14 amino acids. The germline V gene has CDR1 LGHDT and CDR2 YNNKEL (reference sequence). Trimming pared 4 bases from V and 8 bases from J, leaving 15 bases between. DNA of the CDR3: TGTGCCAGCAGCCGAATGCCAGGCTGGGATGAGCAGTTCTTC. Translated, it gives CASSRMPGWDEQFF.

This clonotype has a count of ten or more. The chain combines TRBV9 with TRBJ1-2; D gene unclear. CDR3 size: 13 residues. The V and J ends lost 4 bases and 7 bases respectively, with 14 bases between them. Germline V gives CDR1 SGDLS, CDR2 YYNGEE. Here the CDR3 reads CASSMESTFGYTF. In nucleotides, the CDR3 is TGTGCCAGCAGCATGGAAAGTACGTTTGGCTACACCTTC.

In this sample, this clonotype is medium-sized. The chain carries TRBV6-5 and TRBJ2-2, with D perhaps TRBD1 (6 bases). Germline V gene data show CDR1 as MNHEY and CDR2 as SVGAGI. This CDR3 has 14 residues. Trimming took 6 bases from V and 3 from J, leaving 11 bases between them. CDR3 bases: TGTGCCAGCAGGGGTGAGGGGGACACCGGGGAGCTGTTTTTT. It specifies CASRGEGDTGELFF.

This clonotype was counted many times. This sequence joins TRBV20-1 and TRBJ1-2; D is possibly TRBD1 (6 bases). V lost 6 bases and J 3 bases, leaving 17 bases between the germline ends. The CDR3 is 14 residues long. Germline V CDR1 and CDR2: DFQATT, SNEGSKA (reference sequence). CDR3 sequence (DNA): TGCAGTGCCCCAAGGGGGGCAGGGGACTATGGCTACACCTTC. It translates to CSAPRGAGDYGYTF.

This clonotype was seen more than once but under ten times. A much larger clone sits a single nucleotide away, making a read error possible. This chain uses TRBV5-6 with TRBJ2-7, with no clear D. The V end lost 0 bases, the J end lost 2 bases, and 9 bases lay between the germline ends. The CDR3 sequence is 14 residues long. Per the germline V gene, CDR1 is SGHDT and CDR2 is YYEEEE. The CDR3 sequence is CASSLGEGTYEQYF. CDR3 nucleotides: TGTGCCAGCAGCTTGGGGGAAGGAACCTACGAGCAGTACTTC.

In regard to this clonotype: A much larger clone differs by one base, so this may be a read error. This chain connects TRBV19 to TRBJ1-5; 9 bases match TRBD1. The CDR3 consists of 17 residues. CDR1 and CDR2 from the germline V gene are LNHDA and SQIVND (reference sequence). Here the CDR3 reads CASSIAGMGQGIQPQNF. As DNA, the CDR3 is TGTGCCAGTAGTATCGCCGGAATGGGACAGGGTATCCAGCCCCAGAATTTT.

This clonotype was counted at least ten times. V and J are TRBV6-2 or TRBV6-3 and TRBJ2-1; no firm D call. Germline V gene sequence: CDR1 MNHEY, CDR2 SVGEGT. Trimming shortened V by 2 bases and J by 4 bases, and 15 bases separated the two germline ends. The CDR3 runs 16 residues. CDR3 loop: CASSYASPPLYNEQFF. The DNA of the CDR3 is TGTGCCAGCAGTTACGCCAGTCCGCCTTTATACAATGAGCAGTTCTTC.

The sample holds many counts of this clonotype. V and J are TRBV3-1 and TRBJ2-3, with D tentatively TRBD2 (5 bases). The CDR3 has 11 amino acids. V was shortened by 1 base and J by 9 bases, with 5 bases between the two germline ends. Per germline, CDR1 LGHDT and CDR2 YNNKEL (reference sequence). CDR3 coding DNA: TGTGCCAGCAGCCAAGCGGGAACGCAGTATTTT. This gives the protein CASSQAGTQYF.

The table lists this clonotype with many counts. This rearrangement joins TRBV12-3 or TRBV12-4 to TRBJ2-2; tentatively, D is TRBD2 (5 bases). The CDR3 is 16 amino acids. The V gene lost 6 bases and the J gene lost 2 bases, with 16 bases spanning the gap. The CDR3 loop is CASRPGRRVNTGELFF. CDR3 coding DNA: TGTGCCAGCAGGCCGGGGAGAAGGGTTAACACCGGGGAGCTGTTTTTT.

This clonotype was found many times. The chain carries TRBV5-6 and TRBJ2-2; D possibly corresponds to TRBD2 (5 bases). Germline V gives CDR1 SGHDT, CDR2 YYEEEE. The V end lost 4 bases, the J end lost 4 bases, and 11 bases lay between the germline ends. The CDR3 runs to 14 residues. The CDR3 region has the DNA TGTGCCAGCAGCCCGGGGTTTGGCACCGGGGAGCTGTTTTTT. It codes for CASSPGFGTGELFF.